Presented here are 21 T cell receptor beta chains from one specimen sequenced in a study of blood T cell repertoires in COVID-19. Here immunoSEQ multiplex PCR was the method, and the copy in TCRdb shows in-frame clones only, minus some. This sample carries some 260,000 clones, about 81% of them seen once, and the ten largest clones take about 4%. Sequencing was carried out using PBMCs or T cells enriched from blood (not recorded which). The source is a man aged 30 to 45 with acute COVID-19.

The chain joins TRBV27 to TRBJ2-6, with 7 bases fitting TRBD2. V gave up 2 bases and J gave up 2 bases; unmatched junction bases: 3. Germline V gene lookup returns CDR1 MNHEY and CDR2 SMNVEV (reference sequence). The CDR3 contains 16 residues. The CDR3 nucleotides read TGTGCCAGCAGTTTACGTGGGACTACTGGGGCCAACGTCCTGACTTTC. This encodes CASSLRGTTGANVLTF. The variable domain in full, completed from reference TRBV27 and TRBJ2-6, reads EAQVTQNPRYLITVTGKKLTVTCSQNMNHEYMSWYRQDPGLGLRQIYYSMNVEVTDKGDVPEGYKVSRKEKRNFPLILESPSPNQTSLYFCASSLRGTTGANVLTFGAGSRLTVL.

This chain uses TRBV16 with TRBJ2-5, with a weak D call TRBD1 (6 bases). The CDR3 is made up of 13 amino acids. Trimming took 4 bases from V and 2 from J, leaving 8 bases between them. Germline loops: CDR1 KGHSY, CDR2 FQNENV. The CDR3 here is CASSLGQQETQYF. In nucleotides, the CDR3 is TGTGCCAGCAGCCTAGGACAGCAAGAGACCCAGTACTTC.

The DNA of the CDR3 is TGTGCCAGCAACGGGGGAGGATCCACTGAAGCTTTCTTT. Amino acids: CASNGGGSTEAFF. The V call is TRBV6-5, the J call TRBJ1-1, with a tentative D call TRBD1 (5 bases). This CDR3 is built from 13 residues. Germline V lookup: CDR1 MNHEY, CDR2 SVGAGI. V was cut by 7 bases and J by 4 bases, with 13 bases left in between.

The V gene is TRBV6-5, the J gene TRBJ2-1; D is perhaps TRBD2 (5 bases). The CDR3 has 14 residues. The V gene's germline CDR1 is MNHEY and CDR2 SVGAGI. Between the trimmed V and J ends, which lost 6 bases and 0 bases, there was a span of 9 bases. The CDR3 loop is CASRNRDSYNEQFF. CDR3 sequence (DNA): TGTGCCAGCAGAAACCGGGACTCCTACAATGAGCAGTTCTTC.

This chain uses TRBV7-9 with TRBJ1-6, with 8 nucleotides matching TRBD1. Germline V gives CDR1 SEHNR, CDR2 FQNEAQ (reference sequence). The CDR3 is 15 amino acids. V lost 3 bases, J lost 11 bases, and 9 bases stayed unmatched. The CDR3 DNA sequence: TGTGCCAGCAGCTTGTCCGGACAGGGTGAAACACCCCTCCACTTT. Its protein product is CASSLSGQGETPLHF.

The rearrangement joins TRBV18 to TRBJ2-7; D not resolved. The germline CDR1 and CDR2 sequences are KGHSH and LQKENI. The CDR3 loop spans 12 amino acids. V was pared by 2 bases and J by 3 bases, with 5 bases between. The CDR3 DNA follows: TGTGCCAGCTCACCAAATAGCTACGAGCAGTACGTC. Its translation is CASSPNSYEQYV.

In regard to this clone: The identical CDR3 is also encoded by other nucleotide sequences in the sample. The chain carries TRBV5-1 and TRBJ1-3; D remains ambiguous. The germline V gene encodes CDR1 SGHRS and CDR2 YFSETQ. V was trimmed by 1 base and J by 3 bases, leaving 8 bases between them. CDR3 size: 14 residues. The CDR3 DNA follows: TGCGCCAGCAGCTTGTCCCGGGGTGGAAACACCATATATTTT. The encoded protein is CASSLSRGGNTIYF.

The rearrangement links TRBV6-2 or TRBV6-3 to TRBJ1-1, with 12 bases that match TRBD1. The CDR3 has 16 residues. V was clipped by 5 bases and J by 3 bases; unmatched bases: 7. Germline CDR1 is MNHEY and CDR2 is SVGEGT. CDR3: CASSRGQGARYTEAFF. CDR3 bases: TGTGCCAGCAGTAGGGGACAGGGGGCGCGGTACACTGAAGCTTTCTTT.

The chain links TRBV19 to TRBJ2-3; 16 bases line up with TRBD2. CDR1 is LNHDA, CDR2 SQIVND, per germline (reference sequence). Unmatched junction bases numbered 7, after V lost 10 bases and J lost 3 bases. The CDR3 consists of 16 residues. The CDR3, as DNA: TGTGCCACGGGACTAGCGGGAGGGCCGGGGACAGATACGCAGTATTTT. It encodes CATGLAGGPGTDTQYF.

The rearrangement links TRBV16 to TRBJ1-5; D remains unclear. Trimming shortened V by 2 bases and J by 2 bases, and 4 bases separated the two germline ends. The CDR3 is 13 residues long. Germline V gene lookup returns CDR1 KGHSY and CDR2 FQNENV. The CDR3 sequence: CASSQGGNQPQHF. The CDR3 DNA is TGTGCCAGCAGCCAAGGAGGCAATCAGCCCCAGCATTTT.

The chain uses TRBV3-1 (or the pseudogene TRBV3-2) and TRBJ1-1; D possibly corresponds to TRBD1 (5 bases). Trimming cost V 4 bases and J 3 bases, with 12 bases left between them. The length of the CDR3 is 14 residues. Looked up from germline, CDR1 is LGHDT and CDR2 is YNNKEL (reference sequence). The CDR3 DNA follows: TGTGCCAGCAGCCGTGGAAAAGGGGACACTGAAGCTTTCTTT. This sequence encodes CASSRGKGDTEAFF.

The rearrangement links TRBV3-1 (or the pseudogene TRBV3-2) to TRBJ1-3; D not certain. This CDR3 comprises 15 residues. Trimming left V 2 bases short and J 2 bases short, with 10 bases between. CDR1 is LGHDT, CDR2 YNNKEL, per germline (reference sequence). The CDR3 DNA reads TGTGCCAGCAGCCAATTCCACAGAACTGGAAACACCATATATTTT. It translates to CASSQFHRTGNTIYF.

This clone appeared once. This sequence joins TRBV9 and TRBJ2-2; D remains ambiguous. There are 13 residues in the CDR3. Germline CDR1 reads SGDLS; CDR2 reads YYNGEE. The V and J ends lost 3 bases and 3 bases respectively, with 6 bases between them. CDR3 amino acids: CASSASDTGELFF. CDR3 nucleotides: TGTGCCAGCAGCGCCTCGGACACCGGGGAGCTGTTTTTT.

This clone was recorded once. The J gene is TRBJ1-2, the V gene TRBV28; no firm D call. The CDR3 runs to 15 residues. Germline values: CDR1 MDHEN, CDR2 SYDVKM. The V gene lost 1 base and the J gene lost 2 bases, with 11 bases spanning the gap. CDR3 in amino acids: CASSLSRDSNYGYTF. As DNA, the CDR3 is TGTGCCAGCAGTTTATCTCGGGATTCCAACTATGGCTACACCTTC.

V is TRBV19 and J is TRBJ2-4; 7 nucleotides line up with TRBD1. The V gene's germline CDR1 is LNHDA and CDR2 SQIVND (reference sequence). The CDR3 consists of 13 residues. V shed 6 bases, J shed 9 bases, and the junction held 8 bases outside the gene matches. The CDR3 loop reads CASSRQGTAIQYF. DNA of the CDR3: TGTGCCAGTAGCAGACAGGGAACGGCCATTCAGTACTTC.

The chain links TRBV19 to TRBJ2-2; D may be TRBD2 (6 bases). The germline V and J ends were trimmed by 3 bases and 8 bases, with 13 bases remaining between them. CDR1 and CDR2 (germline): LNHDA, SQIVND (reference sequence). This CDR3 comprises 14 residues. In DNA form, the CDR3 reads TGTGCCAGTAGTATTGCCGGGAGTGCAGGGGAGCTGTTTTTT. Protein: CASSIAGSAGELFF.

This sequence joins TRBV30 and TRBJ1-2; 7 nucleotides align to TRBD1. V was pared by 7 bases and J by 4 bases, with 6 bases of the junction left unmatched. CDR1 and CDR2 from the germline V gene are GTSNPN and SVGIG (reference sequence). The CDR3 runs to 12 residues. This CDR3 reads CASRQGSYGYTF. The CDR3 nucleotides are TGTGCCTCCCGACAGGGCAGCTATGGCTACACCTTC.

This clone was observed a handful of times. The CDR3 DNA reads TGTGCCTGGAGGGACAAACCCACTGAAGCTTTCTTT. It codes for CAWRDKPTEAFF. J is TRBJ1-1 and V is TRBV30; possibly TRBD1 for D (5 bases). V lost 3 bases, J lost 4 bases, and 9 bases lay in between. The CDR3 sequence is 12 residues long. Germline V gives CDR1 GTSNPN, CDR2 SVGIG (reference sequence).

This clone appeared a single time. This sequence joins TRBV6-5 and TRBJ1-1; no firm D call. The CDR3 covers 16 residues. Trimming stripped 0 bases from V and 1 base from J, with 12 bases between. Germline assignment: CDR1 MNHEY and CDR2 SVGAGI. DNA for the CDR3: TGTGCCAGCAGTTACTCGAACCCCTATGAGAACACTGAAGCTTTCTTT. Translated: CASSYSNPYENTEAFF.

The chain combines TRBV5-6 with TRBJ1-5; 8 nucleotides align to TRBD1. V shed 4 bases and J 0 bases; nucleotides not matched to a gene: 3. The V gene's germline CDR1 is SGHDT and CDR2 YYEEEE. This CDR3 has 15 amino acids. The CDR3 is CASSPGGGSNQPQHF. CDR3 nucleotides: TGTGCCAGCAGCCCAGGGGGCGGTAGCAATCAGCCCCAGCATTTT.

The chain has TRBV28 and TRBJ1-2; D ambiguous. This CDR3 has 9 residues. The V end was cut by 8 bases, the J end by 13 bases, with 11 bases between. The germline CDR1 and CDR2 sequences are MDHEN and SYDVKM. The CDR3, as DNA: TGTGCCAGCGGAGTCGACTTCACCTTC. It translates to CASGVDFTF.